The T cell receptor beta chain described here comes from a study of T cells expressing NK-cell markers. Looking at the study overall: All TCR beta repertoires analysed originated from sorted CD3+CD56+NKG2C+, CD3+CD56+NKG2C- and CD3+CD56-NKG2C+ T cells.

The CDR3 has 14 amino acids. Germline V gene data show CDR1 as SGHTA and CDR2 as FQGNSA. A word on this clonotype: Its specificity is not known.

Study-level findings and limits: The leading position in the CD3+CD56-NKG2C+ fraction of several donors also went to these clonotypes.

5'RACE template switching with UMIs produced the TCR beta cDNA. TCRdb re-called the 5' RACE reads and gives one entry per CDR3 protein, without DNA. Seen in this sample are 350,000 to 500,000 distinct CDR3 sequences; the ten most common clones hold under 7.5%. The rearrangement joins TRBV7-2 to TRBJ2-2; TCRdb reports TRBD2, a call that lacks DNA to check it against. This clonotype was sampled from a woman aged 18 to 69 in good health. The sequenced sample was blood T cells: a sorted CD56 or NKG2C T cell subset, CD4+ or CD8+ T cells, or bulk PBMC T cells (not recorded which). CDR3 sequence reads: CASSSRLGVGELFF.